Included here is one T cell receptor (beta chain) sequence, with context. The data stem from a study of cytomegalovirus exposure and HLA in healthy donors. Healthy bone marrow donors made up the donor group. Primers: 60 Vbeta forward and 13 Jbeta reverse. Libraries were prepared by immunoSEQ multiplex PCR; TCRdb keeps only in-frame clonotypes and omits some of them. The sample lists roughly 76,000 clones; around three quarters were seen once. The material sequenced was PBMCs. This TCR came from a man younger than 45 in good health and CMV-seronegative.

CDR3 sequence (DNA): TGTGCCACCCGGGACAGGGGCGACACATACGAGCAGTACTTC. This encodes CATRDRGDTYEQYF. The gene calls are TRBV10-3 and TRBJ2-7; 10 bases match TRBD1. This CDR3 has 14 residues. Germline V gives CDR1 ENHRY, CDR2 SYGVKD. Trimming took 10 bases from V and 4 from J; bases not matched to a gene: 10.